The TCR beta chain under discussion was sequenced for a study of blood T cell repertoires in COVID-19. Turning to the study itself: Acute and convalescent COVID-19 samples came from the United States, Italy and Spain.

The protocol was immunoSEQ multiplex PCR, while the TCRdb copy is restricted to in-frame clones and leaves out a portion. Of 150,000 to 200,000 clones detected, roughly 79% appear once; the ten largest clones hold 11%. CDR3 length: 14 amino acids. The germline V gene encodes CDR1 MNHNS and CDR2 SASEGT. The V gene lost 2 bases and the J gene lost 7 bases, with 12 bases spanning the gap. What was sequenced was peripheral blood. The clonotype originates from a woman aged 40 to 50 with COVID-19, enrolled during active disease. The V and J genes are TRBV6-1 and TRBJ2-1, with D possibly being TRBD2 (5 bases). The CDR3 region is CASSEWGEGNEQFF. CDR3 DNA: TGTGCCAGCAGTGAATGGGGAGAAGGTAATGAGCAGTTCTTC.